These 25 T cell receptor beta chains were sequenced from one sample in a study of T-cell reconstitution after alpha-beta-depleted transplantation in children. A library of TCRbeta sequences, prepared with unique molecular identifiers, was generated. TCRdb ran MiXCR on the PCR reads and lists one entry per CDR3 protein. The data show 350,000 to 400,000 distinct CDR3 sequences, 10% to 15% seen once. The sample in question was PBMCs, obtained from the stem cell graft. The receptors were sampled from a human donor who donated a stem cell graft to a child with Fanconi anemia.

This clonotype has just one count. The CDR3 does not close with the conserved phenylalanine or tryptophan, likely indicating a read error. V and J are TRBV10-1 and TRBJ1-1, with D unresolved. The V gene's germline CDR1 is WNHNN and CDR2 SYGVQD (reference sequence). The CDR3 runs 13 residues. Trimming stripped 6 bases from V and 0 bases from J, with 8 bases between. For the CDR3, the DNA is TGCGCCAGCAGGGCTAATATGAACACTGAAGCTTTCTCT. It encodes CASRANMNTEAFS.

J is TRBJ2-3 and V is TRBV20-1; 13 bases are a match to TRBD2. V was pared by 5 bases and J by 4 bases, with 9 bases of the junction left unmatched. The germline V gene has CDR1 DFQATT and CDR2 SNEGSKA (reference sequence). The length of the CDR3 is 16 residues. The CDR3, as DNA: TGCAGTGCTGACCTTACTAGCGGGGGGGGTCCAGATACGCAGTATTTT. This sequence encodes CSADLTSGGGPDTQYF.

This clonotype appeared many times. The chain recombines TRBV12-3 or TRBV12-4 with TRBJ2-5; D remains ambiguous. The length of the CDR3 is 14 residues. The V gene lost 3 bases and the J gene lost 4 bases, with 12 bases spanning the gap. This CDR3 reads CASSFQAWGETQYF. The DNA for the CDR3 is TGTGCCAGCAGTTTTCAGGCCTGGGGAGAGACCCAGTACTTC.

This clonotype was seen ten or more times. The chain has TRBV29-1 and TRBJ2-5; D call uncertain. Trimming removed 3 bases at V and 2 bases at J, with 10 bases between. Germline assignment: CDR1 SQVTM and CDR2 ANQGSEA. The CDR3 has 13 amino acids. The chain's CDR3 is CSVDRTEQETQYF. Here the CDR3 DNA reads TGCAGCGTTGATCGGACCGAGCAAGAGACCCAGTACTTC. The full variable domain, rest sourced from reference TRBV29-1 and TRBJ2-5, is SAVISQKPSRDICQRGTSLTIQCQVDSQVTMMFWYRQQPGQSLTLIATANQGSEATYESGFVIDKFPISRPNLTFSTLTVSNMSPEDSSIYLCSVDRTEQETQYFGPGTRLLVL.

This clonotype was seen more than once but under ten times. The chain is built from TRBV24-1 and TRBJ2-5, with 9 bases matching TRBD2. The V gene end was trimmed by 4 bases and the J gene end by 1 base; junction bases not matched to a gene: 6. This CDR3 comprises 16 residues. Germline V gene lookup returns CDR1 KGHDR and CDR2 SFDVKD. As DNA, the CDR3 is TGTGCCACCAGTGACCCAAGCGGGGGGAGCCAAGAGACCCAGTACTTC. Protein sequence: CATSDPSGGSQETQYF.

This clonotype has only a few counts. The chain has TRBV3-1 and TRBJ1-1; unclear D gene. Trimming removed 3 bases at V and 6 bases at J, with 14 bases between. There are 14 residues in the CDR3. CDR1 is LGHDT, CDR2 YNNKEL, per germline (reference sequence). In nucleotides, the CDR3 is TGTGCCAGCAGCCAGGACTTCCGACGTTCTGAAGCTTTCTTT. It specifies CASSQDFRRSEAFF.

V gene TRBV5-5 combines with J gene TRBJ1-1; 7 nucleotides align to TRBD1. CDR1 is SGHKS, CDR2 YYEKEE, per germline (reference sequence). V lost 5 bases to trimming and J lost 2 bases; unmatched junction nucleotides: 3. The CDR3 is 13 residues long. The CDR3 reads CASRWDRNTEAFF. The DNA for the CDR3 is TGTGCCAGCAGGTGGGACAGAAACACTGAAGCTTTCTTT.

This clonotype was recorded at least ten times. The chain is built from TRBV4-2 and TRBJ1-2, with 9 bases that match TRBD1. Germline-derived CDR1 and CDR2 are LGHNA and YNFKEQ. J gave up 4 bases and V 1 base, and 4 bases lay outside the gene matches. CDR3 length equals 15 residues. The CDR3 DNA reads TGTGCCAGCAGCCAAGGAGCGGACAGGGGCTATGGCTACACCTTC. The encoded protein is CASSQGADRGYGYTF.

V and J are TRBV4-3 and TRBJ2-1; D is possibly TRBD1 (6 bases). The V end was cut by 4 bases, the J end by 7 bases, with 17 bases between. Germline V gene lookup returns CDR1 LGHNA and CDR2 YSLEER. This CDR3 has 15 residues. The CDR3 spells CASSLATLQGNEQFF. CDR3 nucleotide sequence: TGCGCCAGCAGCCTCGCCACTTTACAGGGTAATGAGCAGTTCTTC.

The V gene is TRBV29-1, the J gene TRBJ2-7; 9 bases match TRBD1. The length of the CDR3 is 14 residues. V was pared by 6 bases and J by 3 bases, with 9 bases of the junction left unmatched. Germline CDR1 is SQVTM and CDR2 is ANQGSEA. The DNA for the CDR3 is TGCAGCGTGAAAACGGGACAGGGTAACTACGAGCAGTACTTC. Its protein product is CSVKTGQGNYEQYF.

The chain combines TRBV7-2 with TRBJ2-1; no firm D call. In germline, CDR1 is SGHTA, CDR2 FQGNSA. Trimming removed 2 bases at V and 8 bases at J, with 13 bases between. The CDR3 has 14 amino acids. Here the CDR3 DNA reads TGTGCCAGCAGCTTACTTAGAAGCGCGGATGAGCAGTTCTTC. As protein: CASSLLRSADEQFF. Full variable domain (rest looked up from reference TRBV7-2 and TRBJ2-1): GAGVSQSPSNKVTEKGKDVELRCDPISGHTALYWYRQSLGQGLEFLIYFQGNSAPDKSGLPSDRFSAERTGGSVSTLTIQRTQQEDSAVYLCASSLLRSADEQFFGPGTRLTVL.

This clonotype was counted only a few times. V is TRBV25-1 and J is TRBJ1-2, with D possibly TRBD1 on 6 matching bases. CDR1 MGHDK and CDR2 SYGVNS come from the germline V gene. CDR3 size: 14 residues. The V gene lost 1 base and the J gene lost 7 bases, with 13 bases spanning the gap. CDR3 sequence reads: CASSESGRGSGYTF. The CDR3 DNA is TGTGCCAGCAGTGAATCCGGCAGGGGATCTGGCTACACCTTC.

Remarks on this clonotype: A much larger clone sits a single nucleotide away, making a read error possible. The rearrangement joins TRBV5-1 to TRBJ1-1, with TRBD1 as a possible D gene (6 bases). Germline CDR1 is SGHRS and CDR2 is YFSETQ. CDR3 size: 15 residues. CDR3 coding DNA: TGCGCCAGCAGCAGTCGGGGGCTCCAGAACACTAAAGCTTTCTTT. Its translation: CASSSRGLQNTKAFF.

The chain employs TRBV27 and TRBJ2-7; D unclear. This CDR3 contains 14 residues. The V and J ends lost 7 bases and 1 base respectively, with 14 bases between them. Germline-derived CDR1 and CDR2 are MNHEY and SMNVEV (reference sequence). The chain's CDR3 is CASNWREESYEQYV. CDR3 bases: TGTGCCAGCAACTGGCGAGAGGAATCCTACGAGCAGTACGTC.

CDR3 nucleotide sequence: TGTGCCAGCAGAAAACTAGCGGGGAGCCAAGAGACCCAGTACTTC. It translates to CASRKLAGSQETQYF. The chain combines TRBV12-3 or TRBV12-4 with TRBJ2-5; TRBD2 matches 10 bases. Trimming removed 6 bases from V and 1 base from J; junction bases left unmatched: 5. This CDR3 contains 15 residues.

This clonotype has ten or more counts. V and J are TRBV5-5 and TRBJ2-7; 7 positions match TRBD1. Trimming at V came to 1 base and at J to 3 bases, leaving 7 bases not matched to a gene. The CDR3 is 15 residues long. Germline-derived CDR1 and CDR2 are SGHKS and YYEKEE (reference sequence). This CDR3 is CASSLMGDRDYEQYF. CDR3 in DNA: TGTGCCAGCAGCTTGATGGGAGACAGGGACTACGAGCAGTACTTC.

The chain joins TRBV18 to TRBJ2-7, with 7 bases fitting TRBD1. Germline V gene sequence: CDR1 KGHSH, CDR2 LQKENI. With 6 bases clipped from V and 2 bases from J, the junction kept 7 bases outside the gene matches. This CDR3 contains 14 residues. This CDR3 reads CASSPSTGPYEQYF. The CDR3 DNA reads as TGTGCCAGCTCCCCTTCGACAGGGCCCTACGAGCAGTACTTC. The complete variable domain, with remaining parts taken from reference TRBV18 and TRBJ2-7, reads NAGVMQNPRHLVRRRGQEARLRCSPMKGHSHVYWYRQLPEEGLKFMVYLQKENIIDESGMPKERFSAEFPKEGPSILRIQQVVRGDSAAYFCASSPSTGPYEQYFGPGTRLTVT.

This clonotype was detected many times. The chain employs TRBV7-6 and TRBJ2-3; D possibly uses TRBD1 or TRBD2 (6 bases each). Germline values: CDR1 SGHVS, CDR2 FNYEAQ. The CDR3 runs to 15 residues. Trimming cost V 2 bases and J 7 bases, with 16 bases left between them. The CDR3 spells CASSLNNGGQNTQYF. CDR3 nucleotides: TGTGCCAGCAGCTTAAATAATGGGGGGCAGAATACGCAGTATTTT. The entire variable domain, with the rest obtained from reference TRBV7-6 and TRBJ2-3, is as follows: GAGVSQSPRYKVTKRGQDVALRCDPISGHVSLYWYRQALGQGPEFLTYFNYEAQQDKSGLPNDRFSAERPEGSISTLTIQRTEQRDSAMYRCASSLNNGGQNTQYFGPGTRLTVL.

The V and J genes are TRBV5-1 and TRBJ2-2; D gene ambiguous. V gave up 0 bases and J gave up 1 base, with 4 bases separating them. Germline CDR1 is SGHRS and CDR2 is YFSETQ. The CDR3 extends over 14 amino acids. In DNA form, the CDR3 reads TGCGCCAGCAGCTTGGCAATGAACACCGGGGAGCTGTTTTTT. Protein sequence: CASSLAMNTGELFF.

The genes are TRBV19 and TRBJ1-5, with TRBD1 matching 10 bases. With 7 bases clipped from V and 0 bases from J, the junction kept 6 bases outside the gene matches. The CDR3 covers 16 residues. The germline CDR1 and CDR2 sequences are LNHDA and SQIVND (reference sequence). CDR3 sequence reads: CASIGTGAYSNQPQHF. DNA of the CDR3: TGTGCCAGTATTGGGACAGGGGCTTATAGCAATCAGCCCCAGCATTTT.

The chain carries TRBV15 and TRBJ2-1; D gene unclear. Germline values: CDR1 LNHNV, CDR2 YYDKDF (reference sequence). This CDR3 is 15 amino acids long. V was pared by 0 bases and J by 5 bases, with 11 bases between. The CDR3 region is CATSRDQPTNNEQFF. CDR3 nucleotides: TGTGCCACCAGCAGAGATCAGCCAACTAACAATGAGCAGTTCTTC.

V gene TRBV3-1 combines with J gene TRBJ2-1; D possibly uses TRBD1 or TRBD2 (6 bases each). The germline CDR1 and CDR2 sequences are LGHDT and YNNKEL (reference sequence). V gave up 6 bases and J gave up 8 bases, with 17 bases separating them. This CDR3 comprises 14 residues. CDR3 DNA: TGTGCCAGCAGGGACCGGGGGCTCACCTATGAGCAGTTCTTC. This sequence encodes CASRDRGLTYEQFF.

This clonotype was counted once. The rearrangement joins TRBV6-5 to TRBJ2-1, with D uncertain. The CDR3 consists of 14 residues. CDR1 MNHEY and CDR2 SVGAGI come from the germline V gene. V was shortened by 0 bases and J by 6 bases, with 9 bases between the two germline ends. The CDR3 DNA follows: TGTGCCAGCAGTTACTCGTTGTTGGGCAATGAGCAGTTCTTC. It encodes CASSYSLLGNEQFF.

At least ten counts were recorded for this clonotype. The J gene is TRBJ2-2, the V gene TRBV29-1; D is perhaps TRBD1 (6 bases). The length of the CDR3 is 14 residues. CDR1 and CDR2 from the germline V gene are SQVTM and ANQGSEA. Here the CDR3 DNA reads TGCAGTGGCTCATTGGGACAGAACACCGGGGAGCTGTTTTTT. Residues: CSGSLGQNTGELFF.

The chain joins TRBV20-1 to TRBJ2-1, with TRBD1 matching 9 bases. The CDR3 spans 14 residues. Germline assignment: CDR1 DFQATT and CDR2 SNEGSKA (reference sequence). CDR3 sequence reads: CSVTNGQGWNEQFF. CDR3 sequence (DNA): TGCAGCGTTACGAATGGACAGGGGTGGAATGAGCAGTTCTTC.